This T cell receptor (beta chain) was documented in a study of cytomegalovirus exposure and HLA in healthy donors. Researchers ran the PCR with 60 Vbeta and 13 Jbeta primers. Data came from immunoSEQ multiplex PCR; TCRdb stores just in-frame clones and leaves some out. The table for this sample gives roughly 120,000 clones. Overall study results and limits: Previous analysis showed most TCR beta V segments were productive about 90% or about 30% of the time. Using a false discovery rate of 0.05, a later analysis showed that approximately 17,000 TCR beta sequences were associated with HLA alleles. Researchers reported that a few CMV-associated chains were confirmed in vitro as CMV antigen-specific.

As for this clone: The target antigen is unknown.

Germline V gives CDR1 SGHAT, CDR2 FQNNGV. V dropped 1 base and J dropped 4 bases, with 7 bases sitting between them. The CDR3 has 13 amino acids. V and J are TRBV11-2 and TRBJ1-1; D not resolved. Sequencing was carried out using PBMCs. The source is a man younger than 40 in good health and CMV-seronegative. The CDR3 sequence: CASSLGEGTEAFF. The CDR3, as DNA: TGTGCCAGCAGCTTAGGGGAGGGCACTGAAGCTTTCTTT.